A single TCR beta chain is shown here with its context. Its antigen is not known. The CDR3 is made up of 15 amino acids. The V end was cut by 5 bases, the J end by 4 bases, with 16 bases between. Per germline, CDR1 SEHNR and CDR2 FQNEAQ (reference sequence). These data come from a study of T-cell memory formation after mild COVID-19. Findings and limits, study-wide: There were some responding clones in pre-infection memory, which suggested that cross-reactive memory had joined. The second-wave clones peaking on day 37 were not confirmed as SARS-CoV-2-specific.

UMIs and sample barcodes were carried by the TCR alpha and TCR beta cDNA libraries that 5'RACE produced using constant-segment primers. TCRdb processed the 5' RACE reads anew with MiXCR; each CDR3 protein has one entry. Among some 600,000 distinct CDR3 sequences, approximately 15% were seen once, and the ten largest hold 8.1%. This chain joins TRBV7-9 and TRBJ2-3; D is undetermined. The TCR originated in an adult woman who had mild COVID-19 (a few samples of this study predate the infection). Cell type and time point are not known. The sample comprised PBMCs or a T cell subset sorted from them (not recorded which). CDR3 in DNA: TGTGCCAGCAGCCTCCGCCTGGAGACCTCAGATACGCAGTATTTT. Its protein is CASSLRLETSDTQYF. Drawing the rest from reference TRBV7-9 and TRBJ2-3, the complete variable domain is DTGVSQNPRHKITKRGQNVTFRCDPISEHNRLYWYRQTLGQGPEFLTYFQNEAQLEKSRLLSDRFSAERPKGSFSTLEIQRTEQGDSAMYLCASSLRLETSDTQYFGPGTRLTVL.